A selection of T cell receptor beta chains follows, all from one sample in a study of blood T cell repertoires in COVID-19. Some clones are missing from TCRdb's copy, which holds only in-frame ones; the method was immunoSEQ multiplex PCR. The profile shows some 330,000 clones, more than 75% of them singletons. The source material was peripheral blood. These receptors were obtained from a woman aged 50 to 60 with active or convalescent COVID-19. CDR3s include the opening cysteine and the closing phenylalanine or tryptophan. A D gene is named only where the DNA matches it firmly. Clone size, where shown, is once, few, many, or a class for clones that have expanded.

CDR3 protein: CASSQGQTNQPQHF
CDR3 DNA: TGTGCCAGCAGCCAGGGACAGACCAATCAGCCCCAGCATTTT
J gene: TRBJ1-5
clone size: .
V gene: TRBV3-1/TRBV3-2
D gene: TRBD1

CDR3 protein: CASSLRDTNTGELFF
CDR3 DNA: TGTGCCAGCAGCCTCAGGGACACGAACACCGGGGAGCTGTTTTTT
J gene: TRBJ2-2
clone size: .
V gene: TRBV3-1/TRBV3-2
D gene: .

CDR3 protein: CASSARGTEQFF
CDR3 DNA: TGTGCCAGCAGCGCCAGGGGGACTGAGCAGTTCTTC
J gene: TRBJ2-1
clone size: .
V gene: TRBV5-4
D gene: TRBD1

CDR3 protein: CASSPRGAGNYGYTF
CDR3 DNA: TGTGCCAGCAGTCCACGGGGGGCAGGGAACTATGGCTACACCTTC
J gene: TRBJ1-2
clone size: .
V gene: TRBV6-5
D gene: .

CDR3 protein: CASSLGPPGNEQFF
CDR3 DNA: TGTGCCAGCAGCTTAGGGCCCCCTGGTAATGAGCAGTTCTTC
J gene: TRBJ2-1
clone size: .
V gene: TRBV7-2
D gene: .

CDR3 protein: CASSLVSWQGSYEQYF
CDR3 DNA: TGTGCCAGCAGCTTAGTTTCGTGGCAGGGCTCCTACGAGCAGTACTTC
J gene: TRBJ2-7
clone size: .
V gene: TRBV7-9
D gene: .

CDR3 protein: CASSPRTGTNTEAFF
CDR3 DNA: TGTGCCAGCAGTCCGCGCACAGGTACCAACACTGAAGCTTTCTTT
J gene: TRBJ1-1
clone size: .
V gene: TRBV28
D gene: .

CDR3 protein: CASSPRQRGGADTQYF
CDR3 DNA: TGTGCCAGCTCACCACGACAGCGGGGGGGCGCAGATACGCAGTATTTT
J gene: TRBJ2-3
clone size: .
V gene: TRBV18
D gene: TRBD2

CDR3 protein: CASSLDTKSEKLFF
CDR3 DNA: TGTGCCAGCAGCCTGGACACTAAGAGTGAAAAACTGTTTTTT
J gene: TRBJ1-4
clone size: .
V gene: TRBV5-4
D gene: .

CDR3 protein: CASSFPVRDSSAEQFF
CDR3 DNA: TGTGCCAGCAGCTTCCCGGTTCGGGATTCTTCGGCTGAGCAGTTCTTC
J gene: TRBJ2-1
clone size: .
V gene: TRBV9
D gene: .

CDR3 protein: CASSLSFATNEKLFF
CDR3 DNA: TGTGCCAGCAGCTTATCGTTTGCAACTAATGAAAAACTGTTTTTT
J gene: TRBJ1-4
clone size: .
V gene: TRBV5-5
D gene: .

CDR3 protein: CASIWRPGNSPLHF
CDR3 DNA: TGTGCCAGCATTTGGAGACCGGGGAATTCACCCCTCCACTTT
J gene: TRBJ1-6
clone size: .
V gene: TRBV6-5
D gene: .

CDR3 protein: CASSDTSTVLYGYTF
CDR3 DNA: TGTGCCAGCAGTGATACCTCGACAGTCCTCTATGGCTACACCTTC
J gene: TRBJ1-2
clone size: .
V gene: TRBV6-1
D gene: .

CDR3 protein: CASSLSRLAGEETQYF
CDR3 DNA: TGCGCCAGCAGCTTGAGTAGGCTAGCGGGGGAAGAGACCCAGTACTTC
J gene: TRBJ2-5
clone size: .
V gene: TRBV5-1
D gene: TRBD2

CDR3 protein: CASSFPGGNGYTF
CDR3 DNA: TGTGCCAGCAGTTTCCCAGGGGGGAATGGCTACACCTTC
J gene: TRBJ1-2
clone size: few
V gene: TRBV12-3/TRBV12-4
D gene: TRBD1

CDR3 protein: CASSYRGGRDSSTDTQYF
CDR3 DNA: TGTGCCAGCAGCTATCGAGGAGGCCGTGACTCTAGCACAGATACGCAGTATTTT
J gene: TRBJ2-3
clone size: once
V gene: TRBV7-9
D gene: .

CDR3 protein: CASSWDRRGEQYF
CDR3 DNA: TGTGCCAGCAGTTGGGACAGAAGGGGCGAGCAGTACTTC
J gene: TRBJ2-7
clone size: .
V gene: TRBV6-5
D gene: TRBD1

CDR3 protein: CATSDHYGTSGRAGNEQFF
CDR3 DNA: TGTGCCACCAGTGATCATTACGGGACTAGCGGGAGGGCCGGTAATGAGCAGTTCTTC
J gene: TRBJ2-1
clone size: .
V gene: TRBV24-1
D gene: TRBD2

CDR3 protein: CASSRATDNYGYTF
CDR3 DNA: TGTGCCAGCAGTCGAGCGACAGACAACTATGGCTACACCTTC
J gene: TRBJ1-2
clone size: .
V gene: TRBV5-5
D gene: .

CDR3 protein: CASSWGGPQTPYNEQFF
CDR3 DNA: TGTGCCAGCAGCTGGGGGGGACCACAAACCCCCTACAATGAGCAGTTCTTC
J gene: TRBJ2-1
clone size: .
V gene: TRBV5-4
D gene: TRBD2

CDR3 protein: CAISESGRGSEKLFF
CDR3 DNA: TGTGCCATCAGTGAGTCGGGCCGTGGGAGTGAAAAACTGTTTTTT
J gene: TRBJ1-4
clone size: .
V gene: TRBV10-3
D gene: .

CDR3 protein: CASSSASGGSTDTQYF
CDR3 DNA: TGTGCCAGCAGCTCCGCTAGCGGGGGTAGCACAGATACGCAGTATTTT
J gene: TRBJ2-3
clone size: .
V gene: TRBV7-3
D gene: TRBD2

CDR3 protein: CASSPNSRTSGSNEQFF
CDR3 DNA: TGTGCCAGCAGCCCGAATTCTAGGACTAGCGGGAGCAATGAGCAGTTCTTC
J gene: TRBJ2-1
clone size: .
V gene: TRBV21-1
D gene: .

CDR3 protein: CSAAGTEVNTEAFF
CDR3 DNA: TGCAGCGCAGCCGGGACAGAGGTGAACACTGAAGCTTTCTTT
J gene: TRBJ1-1
clone size: .
V gene: TRBV29-1
D gene: TRBD1

CDR3 protein: CASSPAGQGTEAFF
CDR3 DNA: TGTGCCAGCTCACCCGCAGGGCAGGGCACTGAAGCTTTCTTT
J gene: TRBJ1-1
clone size: .
V gene: TRBV18
D gene: .

CDR3 protein: CASSLGQLSNQPQHF
CDR3 DNA: TGTGCCAGCAGCCTAGGACAGTTAAGCAATCAGCCCCAGCATTTT
J gene: TRBJ1-5
clone size: .
V gene: TRBV9
D gene: .